The clone carrying this T cell receptor (beta chain) is a singleton in its sample. This CDR3 comprises 15 residues. J was trimmed by 1 base and V by 1 base; bases with no gene match: 4. Germline-derived CDR1 and CDR2 are SGHTA and FQGNSA. Authors' data handling: Reference gene primer amplification in the assay estimated nucleated cell counts. TCRdb's table, derived via immunoSEQ multiplex PCR, lists solely in-frame clones and lacks some. The DNA gave D and trimming, while V, J and clone size come from that table. The sample yields approximately 220,000 clones, approximately 81% seen once. The sample is drawn from a study of blood T cell repertoires in COVID-19. As for the study in general: Donors in the United States, Italy and Spain gave samples during acute or convalescent COVID-19. T cells, B-cell-depleted T cells, or PBMCs provided the cDNA or gDNA that served as material.

Sequenced material: peripheral blood. This TCR came from a woman of 80 years or more with acute or convalescent COVID-19. V usage is TRBV7-2 and J usage is TRBJ2-7, with 7 bases matching TRBD2. The CDR3 coding sequence is TGTGCCAGCAGCTTAGTAGAGGGAGGGTCCTACGAGCAGTACTTC. Protein: CASSLVEGGSYEQYF.